The 27 T cell receptor beta chains below come from one sample, sequenced in a study of identical twins. TCRdb redid the calling of the 5' RACE reads with MiXCR, one entry per CDR3 protein. Of about 1.7 million distinct CDR3 sequences in the sample, less than 40% were seen once. Sequences were obtained from cord blood. These receptors were obtained from a newborn girl in good health.

In this sample, this clonotype turned up many times. The CDR3 DNA sequence: TGTGCCAGCATCTCGGACAGGTACCAAGAGACCCAGTACTTC. Its translation: CASISDRYQETQYF. This sequence joins TRBV2 and TRBJ2-5, with TRBD1 identical over 7 bases. V lost 7 bases to trimming and J lost 0 bases; unmatched junction nucleotides: 5. The length of the CDR3 is 14 residues. Germline CDR1 SNHLY, CDR2 FYNNEI.

This clonotype was picked up many times. The chain carries TRBV24-1 and TRBJ2-1; 7 bases line up with TRBD1. V trimming: 9 bases; J trimming: 8 bases; junction bases outside the gene matches: 3. Germline V gene sequence: CDR1 KGHDR, CDR2 SFDVKD. The CDR3 is made up of 11 amino acids. In nucleotides, the CDR3 is TGTGCCACCGCACAGGGGTATGAGCAGTTCTTC. Translated, it gives CATAQGYEQFF.

The V and J genes are TRBV4-1 and TRBJ2-1; 10 bases are shared with TRBD2. The trim removed 4 bases at V and 6 bases at J, leaving 6 bases unmatched. Germline V gene lookup returns CDR1 MGHRA and CDR2 YSYEKL. The CDR3 runs 15 residues. The CDR3 nucleotides are TGCGCCAGCAGCCCTACTAGCGGGAATCTCAATGAGCAGTTCTTC. Translation gives CASSPTSGNLNEQFF.

Worth noting for this clonotype: As the CDR3 is not closed by the conserved phenylalanine or tryptophan, this likely results from a read error. This sequence joins TRBV20-1 and TRBJ2-5; D is possibly TRBD1 (5 bases). The J call may be faulty, since TRBJ2-7 better matches the DNA end. Germline V gene lookup returns CDR1 DFQATT and CDR2 SNEGSKA (reference sequence). The length of the CDR3 is 14 residues. CDR3 nucleotide sequence: TGCAGTGCTAGAGATAGGGGAAAGGGCTACGAGCAGTACTGC. Amino acids: CSARDRGKGYEQYC.

This chain connects TRBV6-5 to TRBJ2-4, with 9 bases aligning to TRBD1. V shed 5 bases, J shed 6 bases, and the junction held 5 bases outside the gene matches. Per germline, CDR1 MNHEY and CDR2 SVGAGI. The CDR3 totals 14 residues. The CDR3 nucleotides are TGTGCCAGCAGTCAGACAGGGGGGAGAAACATTCAGTACTTC. Translation gives CASSQTGGRNIQYF.

In its sample, this clonotype was seen a few times. This chain uses TRBV6-5 with TRBJ2-1; D may match TRBD1 or TRBD2 (5 bases each). Looked up from germline, CDR1 is MNHEY and CDR2 is SVGAGI. The CDR3 covers 18 residues. Trimming cost V 0 bases and J 0 bases, with 15 bases left between them. The CDR3 region is CASSYSSVGVSSYNEQFF. The CDR3 nucleotides are TGTGCCAGCAGTTACTCGTCCGTGGGGGTCAGCTCCTACAATGAGCAGTTCTTC.

The chain couples TRBV7-9 to TRBJ1-6; possible D gene TRBD1, 5 bases. The CDR3 contains 17 residues. Germline V gives CDR1 SEHNR, CDR2 FQNEAQ (reference sequence). Trimming removed 1 base from V and 0 bases from J, with 10 bases in between. The CDR3 DNA is TGTGCCAGCAGCTTAGTGCGGGGGAGCTCCTATAATTCACCCCTCCACTTT. Residues: CASSLVRGSSYNSPLHF.

In regard to this clonotype: A much more abundant neighbour one base away suggests this may be a read error. The chain uses TRBV4-2 and TRBJ2-1; 7 positions match TRBD2. Germline lookup yields CDR1 LGHNA and CDR2 YNFKEQ. The CDR3 has 16 residues. V lost 0 bases to trimming and J lost 4 bases; unmatched junction nucleotides: 6. The CDR3 spells CASSQEAGVLYNEQFF. Written as DNA, the CDR3 is TGTGCCAGCAGCCAAGAGGCGGGAGTCCTTTACAATGAGCAGTTCTTC.

The chain links TRBV7-9 to TRBJ1-6, with 7 bases aligning to TRBD1. Looked up from germline, CDR1 is SEHNR and CDR2 is FQNEAQ (reference sequence). This CDR3 has 13 amino acids. Trimming took 5 bases from V and 10 from J; bases not matched to a gene: 5. For the CDR3, the DNA is TGTGCCAGCAGCCAGGGGGTTGGATCACCCCTCCACTTT. Protein sequence: CASSQGVGSPLHF. Looking up the rest from reference TRBV7-9 and TRBJ1-6 gives the full variable domain: DTGVSQNPRHKITKRGQNVTFRCDPISEHNRLYWYRQTLGQGPEFLTYFQNEAQLEKSRLLSDRFSAERPKGSFSTLEIQRTEQGDSAMYLCASSQGVGSPLHFGNGTRLTVT.

The V call is TRBV20-1, the J call TRBJ2-5, with 7 bases matching TRBD2. The CDR3 length is 14 residues. Trimming took 4 bases from V and 11 from J; bases not matched to a gene: 16. Per germline, CDR1 DFQATT and CDR2 SNEGSKA (reference sequence). The CDR3 nucleotides read TGCAGTGCTATGGCGGGAGTGAAGCACAATGAGCAGTACTTC. It codes for CSAMAGVKHNEQYF.

The rearrangement uses TRBV6-5 and TRBJ1-4; tentatively, D is TRBD1 (5 bases). CDR3 length: 14 residues. The V end lost 4 bases, the J end lost 9 bases, and 15 bases lay between the germline ends. Germline V CDR1 and CDR2: MNHEY, SVGAGI. The CDR3 DNA follows: TGTGCCAGCAGTTCGTCAGGGTGGACCAAAAAACTGTTTTTT. It codes for CASSSSGWTKKLFF.

V gene TRBV5-1 combines with J gene TRBJ2-1; TRBD1 is a possible D gene (6 bases). V lost 2 bases, J lost 4 bases, and 19 bases lay in between. CDR1 and CDR2 from the germline V gene are SGHRS and YFSETQ. CDR3 length equals 17 residues. CDR3 sequence: CASSFPQGGGEYNEQFF. The CDR3 coding sequence is TGCGCCAGCAGCTTCCCACAGGGTGGGGGAGAGTACAATGAGCAGTTCTTC. The full variable domain, in which reference TRBV5-1 and TRBJ2-1 provide the parts outside the CDR3, is KAGVTQTPRYLIKTRGQQVTLSCSPISGHRSVSWYQQTPGQGLQFLFEYFSETQRNKGNFPGRFSGRQFSNSRSEMNVSTLELGDSALYLCASSFPQGGGEYNEQFFGPGTRLTVL.

This clonotype has more than one count but fewer than ten. The rearrangement links TRBV20-1 to TRBJ1-1, with 7 bases that match TRBD1. With 1 base clipped from V and 13 bases from J, the junction kept 6 bases outside the gene matches. CDR3 length: 11 amino acids. Germline V gene sequence: CDR1 DFQATT, CDR2 SNEGSKA (reference sequence). CDR3 in DNA: TGCAGTGCTAGAGGAGGACAGGAGGGTTTCTTT. It yields the protein CSARGGQEGFF.

This clonotype was observed a few times. The chain recombines TRBV20-1 with TRBJ2-3; 14 bases fit TRBD2. The ends lost 8 bases at V and 4 bases at J; junction bases unmatched: 11. CDR3 size: 16 residues. Germline values: CDR1 DFQATT, CDR2 SNEGSKA (reference sequence). CDR3 DNA sequence: TGCAGTTTAACAGGGACTAGCGGGAGTATCGCAGATACGCAGTATTTT. It translates to CSLTGTSGSIADTQYF.

This clonotype was seen a handful of times. The chain combines TRBV5-1 with TRBJ2-3; D is undetermined. Looked up from germline, CDR1 is SGHRS and CDR2 is YFSETQ. The CDR3 is 14 amino acids. Trimming removed 7 bases from V and 1 base from J, with 13 bases in between. The CDR3 sequence: CASSYVGGTDTQYF. CDR3 bases: TGCGCCAGCTCATACGTTGGAGGCACAGATACGCAGTATTTT.

This clonotype occurred many times. Germline and junction disagree at one end, which may indicate a read error. The chain joins TRBV5-1 to TRBJ2-5; a weak D match, TRBD2 (5 bases). Germline CDR1 reads SGHRS; CDR2 reads YFSETQ. The CDR3 length is 14 residues. The CDR3 is CASSLTGYQETQYF. The CDR3, as DNA: TGTGCCAGCAGCTTAACGGGGTACCAAGAGACCCAGTACTTC.

This clonotype was observed a few times. CDR3 DNA sequence: TGCAGTGCTAGAGCACAGGGGGGGGACACTGAAGCTTTCTTT. Residues: CSARAQGGDTEAFF. The chain joins TRBV20-1 to TRBJ1-1, with 8 bases aligning to TRBD1. Looked up from germline, CDR1 is DFQATT and CDR2 is SNEGSKA (reference sequence). This CDR3 is built from 14 residues. The J segment lost 3 bases and the V segment lost 1 base, leaving 4 bases of the junction unmatched.

The V gene is TRBV20-1, the J gene TRBJ2-1; no reliable D call. V was shortened by 5 bases and J by 7 bases, with 9 bases between the two germline ends. The CDR3 runs to 11 residues. Germline-derived CDR1 and CDR2 are DFQATT and SNEGSKA (reference sequence). The CDR3 sequence: CSAPRLNEQFF. The CDR3 bases are TGCAGTGCTCCTAGACTGAATGAGCAGTTCTTC.

This clonotype has more than one count but fewer than ten. The chain combines TRBV7-2 with TRBJ2-7, with unresolved D. CDR3 length equals 12 residues. V shed 8 bases and J shed 0 bases, with 8 bases lying between them. Germline loops: CDR1 SGHTA, CDR2 FQGNSA. The CDR3: CASGINSYEQYF. The CDR3 DNA reads as TGTGCCAGCGGGATTAACTCCTACGAGCAGTACTTC. Using reference TRBV7-2 and TRBJ2-7 for the parts outside the CDR3, the full variable domain is GAGVSQSPSNKVTEKGKDVELRCDPISGHTALYWYRQSLGQGLEFLIYFQGNSAPDKSGLPSDRFSAERTGGSVSTLTIQRTQQEDSAVYLCASGINSYEQYFGPGTRLTVT.

This clonotype appeared a few times. The V call is TRBV6-5, the J call TRBJ1-4; 11 bases align to TRBD1. Trimming took 9 bases from V and 10 from J; bases not matched to a gene: 10. This CDR3 comprises 14 residues. Per germline, CDR1 MNHEY and CDR2 SVGAGI. This chain's CDR3 is CARGQDRGRRKLFF. CDR3 nucleotide sequence: TGTGCCAGGGGGCAGGACAGGGGGCGGCGAAAACTGTTTTTT.

This clonotype occurred a few times. The chain combines TRBV11-2 with TRBJ1-2; D remains unclear. CDR1 is SGHAT, CDR2 FQNNGV, per germline. Trimming cost V 0 bases and J 8 bases, with 10 bases left between them. The CDR3 sequence is 13 residues long. The CDR3 DNA is TGTGCCAGCAGCTTAGAAGCCGGGTTCGGCTACACCTTC. The encoded protein is CASSLEAGFGYTF. Full variable domain (outside the CDR3, taken from reference TRBV11-2 and TRBJ1-2): EAGVAQSPRYKIIEKRQSVAFWCNPISGHATLYWYQQILGQGPKLLIQFQNNGVVDDSQLPKDRFSAERLKGVDSTLKIQPAKLEDSAVYLCASSLEAGFGYTFGSGTRLTVV.

The chain carries TRBV14 and TRBJ2-7; no firm D call. Germline V CDR1 and CDR2: SGHDN, FVKESK. The CDR3 sequence is 14 residues long. The ends were cut back, 1 base at V and 9 bases at J, with 16 bases in the middle. DNA of the CDR3: TGTGCCAGCAGCCAAGTGGGTGATCTCTATGGGCAGTACTTC. The encoded protein is CASSQVGDLYGQYF.

The chain joins TRBV20-1 to TRBJ2-2, with a weak D call TRBD2 (5 bases). CDR3 size: 14 residues. Trimming removed 0 bases from V and 4 bases from J, with 9 bases in between. Per the germline V gene, CDR1 is DFQATT and CDR2 is SNEGSKA (reference sequence). CDR3 amino acids: CSARDTAGTGELFF. The CDR3 DNA reads as TGCAGTGCTAGAGATACCGCGGGCACCGGGGAGCTGTTTTTT.

This clonotype was observed at least ten times. The chain couples TRBV29-1 to TRBJ1-1; D unresolved. V was clipped by 8 bases and J by 0 bases, with 7 bases between them. The germline V gene has CDR1 SQVTM and CDR2 ANQGSEA. The CDR3 has 11 amino acids. CDR3 in DNA: TGCAGCCACCGACTGAACACTGAAGCTTTCTTT. Its translation is CSHRLNTEAFF. The full variable domain, its missing parts supplied by reference TRBV29-1 and TRBJ1-1, is SAVISQKPSRDICQRGTSLTIQCQVDSQVTMMFWYRQQPGQSLTLIATANQGSEATYESGFVIDKFPISRPNLTFSTLTVSNMSPEDSSIYLCSHRLNTEAFFGQGTRLTVV.

The V call is TRBV27, the J call TRBJ2-1; 7 nucleotides match TRBD2. The DNA end is more similar to TRBJ2-7, so the J call may be wrong. CDR3 length equals 15 residues. Germline lookup yields CDR1 MNHEY and CDR2 SMNVEV (reference sequence). CDR3 loop: CASSPGTKSYNEQYF. Written as DNA, the CDR3 is TGTGCCAGCAGCCCCGGGACTAAATCCTACAATGAGCAGTACTTC.

This clonotype was counted ten times or more. One junction end does not reproduce the germline sequence, and a read error may be involved. This sequence joins TRBV12-3 or TRBV12-4 and TRBJ1-5; the D is unclear. There are 13 residues in the CDR3. The CDR3 nucleotides are TGCGCCAGCAGCTTGGAGGGTGATCAGCCCCAGCATTTT. Amino acid sequence: CASSLEGDQPQHF.

The chain has TRBV14 and TRBJ2-1, with 9 bases identical to TRBD2. J lost 6 bases, V lost 0 bases, and 6 bases had no gene match. This CDR3 is built from 16 residues. Germline CDR1 reads SGHDN; CDR2 reads FVKESK. The CDR3 sequence is CASSQEWLAGCNEQFF. DNA for the CDR3: TGTGCCAGCAGCCAAGAATGGCTAGCGGGATGCAATGAGCAGTTCTTC.